The rows below give T cell receptor beta chains drawn from one sample of a study of T-cell memory formation after mild COVID-19. Using its own MiXCR run on the 5' RACE reads, TCRdb lists one record per CDR3 protein. The sample shows some 150,000 distinct CDR3 sequences, under 25% of them seen only once. The sequenced sample consisted of PBMCs or a T cell subset sorted from them (not recorded which). The receptors were gathered from an adult woman who had mild COVID-19 (a few samples of this study predate the infection). Cell type and time point are not known. Each CDR3 is given with its conserved first and last residue.

v_gene	j_gene	CDR3aa
TRBV2	TRBJ2-5	CASSDRGLAFQETQYF
TRBV7-2	TRBJ2-3	CASSLRDSTDTQYF
TRBV12-3/TRBV12-4	TRBJ1-6	CASSTLGQGDSPLHF
TRBV4-2	TRBJ1-3	CASSPFIGIGVASGNTIYF
TRBV12-3/TRBV12-4	TRBJ1-5	CASTLTGERQPQHF
TRBV9	TRBJ2-3	CASSPRQGRTDTQYF
TRBV7-9	TRBJ2-5	CASSRRTSAEETQYF
TRBV6-1	TRBJ2-7	CASSEAGTVTYEQYF
TRBV6-4	TRBJ2-6	CASSDTQSISGANVLTF
TRBV4-2	TRBJ1-2	CASSPMTGVGYTF
TRBV4-2	TRBJ1-1	CASSHPGTEGAEAFF
TRBV7-8	TRBJ2-5	CASSGTHRDRQETQYF
TRBV7-3	TRBJ2-1	CASSITGQRVNEQFF
TRBV20-1	TRBJ2-1	CSARDSAGSYNEQFF
TRBV5-1	TRBJ2-1	CASSLAPRTGYNEQFF
TRBV5-1	TRBJ1-1	CASSPGQKSAAFF
TRBV4-1	TRBJ2-5	CASSRVAGETQYF
TRBV7-3	TRBJ2-2	CASSPQGLGHGELFF
TRBV9	TRBJ1-2	CASSVMDRGPYGYTF
TRBV12-3/TRBV12-4	TRBJ2-7	CASSSNHRGRDKYF
TRBV20-1	TRBJ2-1	CSAREQLVAGNEQFF
TRBV12-3/TRBV12-4	TRBJ2-5	CASSLGLLAGKQETQYF
TRBV6-1	TRBJ1-5	CASSEPGTAAQPQHF
TRBV28	TRBJ2-7	CASTPGGSSYEQYF
TRBV5-1	TRBJ2-1	CASSKTSGGANEQFF
TRBV5-6	TRBJ2-4	CASSLGRTGNIQYF
TRBV12-3/TRBV12-4	TRBJ1-2	CASSPRRYGYTF
TRBV18	TRBJ2-3	CASSPSPTDTQYF
TRBV7-2	TRBJ2-1	CASSETVQHNEQFF
TRBV4-1	TRBJ1-1	CASSRYDRTVNTEAFF
TRBV7-7	TRBJ2-7	CASSLADGGAYEQYF
TRBV4-2	TRBJ1-2	CASSQEKGREGYTF
TRBV25-1	TRBJ1-1	CASSKDRVATEAFF
TRBV5-1	TRBJ1-6	CASSSGPGYNSPLHF
TRBV9	TRBJ2-2	CASSVGSGELFF
TRBV6-5	TRBJ1-2	CASSPTGGGYTF
TRBV6-4	TRBJ1-3	CASTNYRDKTGNTIYF
TRBV7-9	TRBJ2-5	CASSRTSLF
TRBV15	TRBJ2-7	CATSSRWVAGSYEQYF
TRBV12-3/TRBV12-4	TRBJ1-1	CASSFHWTSNTEAFF
TRBV6-5	TRBJ2-7	CASRRASLQSSYEQYF
TRBV2	TRBJ2-5	CASSRTRETQYF
TRBV10-3	TRBJ2-1	CAITAGQGRDEQFF
TRBV18	TRBJ2-5	CASSPPDLLGETQYF
TRBV6-2/TRBV6-3	TRBJ2-3	CASADGTGVRDTQYF
TRBV20-1	TRBJ2-7	CSARTSGTNYEQYF
TRBV29-1	TRBJ2-1	CSALGGTSGDNEQFF
TRBV12-3/TRBV12-4	TRBJ1-1	CASSLGVNTEAFF
TRBV12-3/TRBV12-4	TRBJ2-5	CASSSQSGSGETQYF
TRBV5-1	TRBJ2-5	CASSFAAGETQYF